This T cell receptor beta chain was identified during a study of OX40 agonist ivuxolimab in advanced cancers. Trimming at V came to 4 bases and at J to 2 bases, leaving 8 bases not matched to a gene. The CDR3 loop spans 17 amino acids. Germline V gives CDR1 SGHNT, CDR2 YYREEE (reference sequence). Profiling relied on immunoSEQ multiplex PCR, and the TCRdb table lists in-frame clones only, not all of them. The table includes tens of thousands of clones, roughly 80% detected once. The clonotype originates from an adult with an advanced solid tumor such as melanoma, head and neck, liver or kidney cancer. The starting material was CD4+ or CD8+ T cells sorted from blood, obtained in a trial of the OX40 agonist ivuxolimab. V gene TRBV5-4 combines with J gene TRBJ2-2, with 10 bases identical to TRBD1. For the CDR3, the DNA is TGTGCCAGCAGCAAAAAGACAGGGGGCGCTAACACCGGGGAGCTGTTTTTT. Translating it yields CASSKKTGGANTGELFF.